This is a list of T cell receptor beta chains from one sample in a study of cytomegalovirus exposure and HLA in healthy donors. Sequenced by immunoSEQ multiplex PCR; TCRdb stores in-frame clones only, minus some. The sample shows 150,000 to 200,000 clones, around 78% of them seen only once. Sequenced: PBMCs. These TCRs come from a woman in her twenties or thirties in good health and CMV-seropositive. CDR3s include the opening cysteine and the closing phenylalanine or tryptophan. The order of the fields is D gene, V gene, J gene, CDR3 protein. D genes are given only for firm matches.

D: -
V: TRBV4-3
J: TRBJ1-1
CDR3: CASSQVGGNTEAFF

D: -
V: TRBV27
J: TRBJ2-7
CDR3: CASSLRGLSVQYF

D: -
V: TRBV5-5
J: TRBJ1-1
CDR3: CASTWSTEAFF

D: -
V: TRBV5-1
J: TRBJ1-1
CDR3: CASSLGGSGTEAFF

D: -
V: TRBV20-1
J: TRBJ1-1
CDR3: CSAITGGSLF

D: -
V: TRBV28
J: TRBJ1-1
CDR3: CASSFAGTEAFF

D: TRBD1
V: TRBV10-3
J: TRBJ2-5
CDR3: CAISERQGIRETQYF

D: TRBD2
V: TRBV6-5
J: TRBJ2-5
CDR3: CASTYSGRIQETQYF

D: TRBD1
V: TRBV28
J: TRBJ2-1
CDR3: CASSPDRGRFGNEQFF

D: -
V: TRBV7-9
J: TRBJ1-1
CDR3: CASSLVNWEMNTEAFF

D: TRBD2
V: TRBV4-2
J: TRBJ2-7
CDR3: CASSQAERGDYEQYF

D: -
V: TRBV6-1
J: TRBJ1-5
CDR3: CASKMRAQPQHF

D: -
V: TRBV10-3
J: TRBJ1-2
CDR3: CAISVSGVYGYTF

D: TRBD2
V: TRBV6-5
J: TRBJ2-7
CDR3: CASTLLAGGNEQYF

D: -
V: TRBV13
J: TRBJ1-6
CDR3: CASSLGQGFESPLHF

D: -
V: TRBV18
J: TRBJ1-6
CDR3: CASSGDYRRDSPLHF

D: -
V: TRBV5-1
J: TRBJ2-7
CDR3: CASSTGNYEQYF

D: TRBD1
V: TRBV6-5
J: TRBJ1-2
CDR3: CASSYGTGRYGYTF

D: -
V: TRBV10-3
J: TRBJ1-3
CDR3: CAIRNDGDSGNTIYF

D: TRBD1
V: TRBV5-4
J: TRBJ1-2
CDR3: CASSVDRGPDYGYTF

D: -
V: TRBV5-1
J: TRBJ1-2
CDR3: CASSLGGGFDGYTF

D: -
V: TRBV9
J: TRBJ1-1
CDR3: CASSVVATNTEAFF

D: TRBD1
V: TRBV30
J: TRBJ2-3
CDR3: CAYLDRGYTDTQYF

D: TRBD1
V: TRBV5-1
J: TRBJ1-2
CDR3: CASSLEQGAGGYTF

D: TRBD1
V: TRBV7-2
J: TRBJ1-2
CDR3: CASSLLGQPYGYTF

D: TRBD1
V: TRBV2
J: TRBJ1-1
CDR3: CAGSDFSGQGPMNTEAFF

D: -
V: TRBV6-5
J: TRBJ1-2
CDR3: CASSYRVGGRDYGYTF

D: -
V: TRBV7-2
J: TRBJ2-7
CDR3: CASRGAREQYF

D: -
V: TRBV9
J: TRBJ2-5
CDR3: CASSVGVGTQYF

D: TRBD1
V: TRBV6-1
J: TRBJ2-1
CDR3: CASTDQTGATCNEQFF

D: -
V: TRBV2
J: TRBJ2-1
CDR3: CASSEATRDSKQFF

D: -
V: TRBV5-4
J: TRBJ1-1
CDR3: CASSRVGDRVVNTEAFF

D: -
V: TRBV5-1
J: TRBJ1-4
CDR3: CASSVGTNEKLFF

D: -
V: TRBV5-1
J: TRBJ1-6
CDR3: CASSLARGHEDNSPLHF

D: TRBD2
V: TRBV5-1
J: TRBJ2-5
CDR3: CASSLSSGKETQYF

D: -
V: TRBV6-1
J: TRBJ1-1
CDR3: CASSDRDTEAFF

D: TRBD2
V: TRBV27
J: TRBJ2-3
CDR3: CASSFRTSGSFPDTQYF

D: -
V: TRBV7-9
J: TRBJ2-5
CDR3: CASSWEALPAARGETQYF

D: -
V: TRBV6-5
J: TRBJ1-1
CDR3: CASSYALDRVNEAFF

D: TRBD2
V: TRBV6-1
J: TRBJ2-7
CDR3: CASSGLAGGNSYEQYF

D: -
V: TRBV5-6
J: TRBJ1-4
CDR3: CASSLVPTAHNEKLFF

D: TRBD2
V: TRBV6-5
J: TRBJ2-3
CDR3: CASRSSGRTDTQYF

D: TRBD2
V: TRBV7-2
J: TRBJ2-7
CDR3: CASTRGGAGYEQYF

D: TRBD2
V: TRBV11-2
J: TRBJ2-1
CDR3: CASSLGTSGGAYNEQFF

D: -
V: TRBV20-1
J: TRBJ2-1
CDR3: CSASLVGEQFF

D: -
V: TRBV7-2
J: TRBJ2-3
CDR3: CASSLRTGNTDTQYF

D: TRBD1
V: TRBV5-4
J: TRBJ1-2
CDR3: CASSYPTGKDVYGYTF

D: TRBD2
V: TRBV2
J: TRBJ2-2
CDR3: CASNLQRGGIGELFF

D: TRBD1
V: TRBV9
J: TRBJ1-2
CDR3: CASSVRQGVYYGYTF

D: TRBD2
V: TRBV27
J: TRBJ2-1
CDR3: CASSLKRGAGNEQFF

D: -
V: TRBV6-5
J: TRBJ1-5
CDR3: CASSRGGDGNQPQHF

D: TRBD1
V: TRBV7-2
J: TRBJ2-1
CDR3: CASSLAVVGIRQGAYNEQFF

D: -
V: TRBV5-1
J: TRBJ1-6
CDR3: CASSLMGRDTGTNSPLHF

D: -
V: TRBV4-1
J: TRBJ1-4
CDR3: CASSPRTATNGKLFF

D: TRBD1
V: TRBV7-2
J: TRBJ1-2
CDR3: CASSSSSLGQPIYGYTF

D: -
V: TRBV5-4
J: TRBJ1-1
CDR3: CASSLDRDMNTEAFF

D: TRBD1
V: TRBV19
J: TRBJ1-2
CDR3: CASTPVRGDSYGYTF

D: -
V: TRBV7-2
J: TRBJ1-1
CDR3: CASSLKSGRTEAFF

D: TRBD1
V: TRBV5-1
J: TRBJ2-1
CDR3: CASSAGQGYSYNEQFF

D: TRBD2
V: TRBV2
J: TRBJ2-5
CDR3: CASSEGLAGGETQYF